A single sample is the source of the 13 T cell receptor beta chains below, sequenced in a study of T cell repertoires in cytomegalovirus infection. TCRdb redid the calling of the reads with MiXCR, one entry per CDR3 protein. Here the sample spans 750,000 to 900,000 distinct CDR3 sequences, 25% to 30% being singletons. Their recognized antigens are unknown. The specimen comprised cultured CD8+ T cells from PBMCs, sampled from culture after CMV antigen stimulation. The receptors originated from a human donor in good health (CMV status not recorded). Some clones in this sample may be carry-over from other donors' samples.

This clonotype was counted a few times. CDR3 protein: CASSQGQLSYEQYF. The DNA for the CDR3 is TGCGCCAGCAGCCAAGGGCAGCTTTCCTACGAGCAGTACTTC. The chain is built from TRBV4-1 and TRBJ2-7, with unresolved D. The CDR3 is made up of 14 amino acids. V was shortened by 1 base and J by 1 base, with 8 bases between the two germline ends. The V gene's germline CDR1 is MGHRA and CDR2 YSYEKL.

This clonotype was detected many times. The rearrangement uses TRBV7-2 and TRBJ1-4, with TRBD1 matching over 8 bases. Germline lookup yields CDR1 SGHTA and CDR2 FQGNSA. This CDR3 contains 16 residues. J lost 3 bases, V lost 4 bases, and 7 bases had no gene match. The CDR3 here is CASSSTGATANEKLFF. The CDR3 DNA is TGTGCCAGCAGCTCGACAGGGGCCACGGCTAATGAAAAACTGTTTTTT.

This clonotype was counted many times. The genes are TRBV6-2 or TRBV6-3 and TRBJ1-1; TRBD1 is a possible D gene (6 bases). The germline CDR1 and CDR2 sequences are MNHEY and SVGEGT. The CDR3 is 14 amino acids. Trimming removed 4 bases at V and 4 bases at J, with 13 bases between. Written as DNA, the CDR3 is TGTGCCAGCAGTTCCGAAGGGGGTCGCACTGAAGCTTTCTTT. Amino acids: CASSSEGGRTEAFF.

This rearrangement joins TRBV7-9 to TRBJ1-2, with no clear D. Between the trimmed V and J ends, which lost 7 bases and 0 bases, there was a span of 18 bases. The CDR3 totals 16 residues. CDR1 is SEHNR and CDR2 is FQNEAQ in the germline V gene (reference sequence). This CDR3 reads CASTPPGLRANYGYTF. CDR3 in DNA: TGTGCCAGCACCCCCCCAGGTCTTAGGGCTAACTATGGCTACACCTTC.

The rearrangement links TRBV18 to TRBJ1-6; D gene unclear. Germline V gives CDR1 KGHSH, CDR2 LQKENI. V lost 6 bases and J lost 8, with 17 bases in between. This CDR3 contains 15 residues. The CDR3 reads CASSPDLRKDSPLHF. The CDR3 nucleotides are TGTGCCAGCTCTCCCGACTTGCGGAAGGATTCACCCCTCCACTTT.

The V and J genes are TRBV4-1 and TRBJ2-3; 8 nucleotides line up with TRBD2. V shed 0 bases and J 4 bases; nucleotides not matched to a gene: 6. From germline, CDR1 is MGHRA and CDR2 YSYEKL. This CDR3 comprises 16 residues. DNA of the CDR3: TGCGCCAGCAGCCAAGATACGGGGGGGCCACCAGATACGCAGTATTTT. Protein: CASSQDTGGPPDTQYF.

This clonotype has only a few counts. The chain uses TRBV2 and TRBJ2-7; D not certain. The ends were cut back, 6 bases at V and 3 bases at J, with 6 bases in the middle. The CDR3 sequence is 11 residues long. The germline V gene has CDR1 SNHLY and CDR2 FYNNEI. CDR3 coding DNA: TGTGCCAGCAGAGCAGACTACGAGCAGTACGTC. This codes for CASRADYEQYV.

The V and J genes are TRBV13 and TRBJ2-2; 8 bases line up with TRBD1. V was pared by 5 bases and J by 3 bases, with 8 bases of the junction left unmatched. CDR1 PRHDT and CDR2 FYEKMQ come from the germline V gene (reference sequence). This CDR3 is 16 amino acids long. The chain's CDR3 is CASSRIDRGYTGELFF. The DNA of the CDR3 is TGTGCCAGCAGCCGGATCGACAGGGGTTACACCGGGGAGCTGTTTTTT. The variable domain in full, completed from reference TRBV13 and TRBJ2-2, reads AAGVIQSPRHLIKEKRETATLKCYPIPRHDTVYWYQQGPGQDPQFLISFYEKMQSDKGSIPDRFSAQQFSDYHSELNMSSLELGDSALYFCASSRIDRGYTGELFFGEGSRLTVL.

Comments on this clonotype: This may stem from a read error, because a much larger clone lies one nucleotide away. The J gene is TRBJ2-7, the V gene TRBV7-9, with D uncertain. Germline-derived CDR1 and CDR2 are SEHNR and FQNEAQ (reference sequence). There are 16 residues in the CDR3. Deletions cut 3 bases from V and 4 bases from J, with 19 bases between. In DNA, the CDR3 is TGTGCCAGCAGCTTCTCAGGCCGCACGTTAAAATACGAGCAGTACTTC. This encodes CASSFSGRTLKYEQYF.

This chain links TRBV4-2 with TRBJ2-5; the D is unclear. This CDR3 region has 16 residues. From germline, CDR1 is LGHNA and CDR2 YNFKEQ. The V gene lost 0 bases and the J gene lost 3 bases, with 14 bases spanning the gap. DNA for the CDR3: TGTGCCAGCAGCCAAGAGACCCACAACAGCGAAGAGACCCAGTACTTC. Translating gives CASSQETHNSEETQYF.

This chain joins TRBV28 and TRBJ1-5; D is ambiguous. The V gene's germline CDR1 is MDHEN and CDR2 SYDVKM. The CDR3 has 15 residues. The V end lost 6 bases, the J end lost 0 bases, and 12 bases lay between the germline ends. CDR3 nucleotide sequence: TGTGCCAGCAGCCGAGAGGAACATAGCAATCAGCCCCAGCATTTT. Residues: CASSREEHSNQPQHF.

V and J are TRBV20-1 and TRBJ2-7; D may be TRBD1 (5 bases). The CDR3 sequence is 13 residues long. Germline V CDR1 and CDR2: DFQATT, SNEGSKA (reference sequence). V gave up 4 bases and J gave up 4 bases, with 14 bases separating them. The chain's CDR3 is CSATQGWGYEQYV. In nucleotides, the CDR3 is TGCAGTGCTACCCAGGGATGGGGATACGAGCAGTACGTC.

V gene TRBV20-1 combines with J gene TRBJ1-5, with TRBD1 as a possible D gene (5 bases). From germline, CDR1 is DFQATT and CDR2 SNEGSKA (reference sequence). V lost 3 bases and J 4 bases, leaving 13 bases between the germline ends. CDR3 length: 14 amino acids. The CDR3 bases are TGCAGTGCTAGTGAAGACAGCATGAATCAGCCCCAGCATTTT. Residues: CSASEDSMNQPQHF.